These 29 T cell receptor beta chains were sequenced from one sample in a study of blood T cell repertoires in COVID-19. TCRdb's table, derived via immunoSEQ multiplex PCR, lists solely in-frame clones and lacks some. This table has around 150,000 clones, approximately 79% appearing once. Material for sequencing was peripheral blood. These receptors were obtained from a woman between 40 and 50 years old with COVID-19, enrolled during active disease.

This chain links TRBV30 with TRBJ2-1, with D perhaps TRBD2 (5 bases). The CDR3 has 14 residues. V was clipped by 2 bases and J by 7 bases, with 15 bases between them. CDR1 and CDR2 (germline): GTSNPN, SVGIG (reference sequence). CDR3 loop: CAWSPMRVGNEQFF. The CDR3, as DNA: TGTGCCTGGAGTCCCATGCGGGTAGGGAATGAGCAGTTCTTC.

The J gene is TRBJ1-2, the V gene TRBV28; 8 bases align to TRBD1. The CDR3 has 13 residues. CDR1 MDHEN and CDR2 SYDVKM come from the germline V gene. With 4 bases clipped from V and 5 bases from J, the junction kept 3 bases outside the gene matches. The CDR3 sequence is CASSYRGGYGYTF. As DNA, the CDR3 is TGTGCCAGCAGTTACAGGGGGGGGTATGGCTACACCTTC.

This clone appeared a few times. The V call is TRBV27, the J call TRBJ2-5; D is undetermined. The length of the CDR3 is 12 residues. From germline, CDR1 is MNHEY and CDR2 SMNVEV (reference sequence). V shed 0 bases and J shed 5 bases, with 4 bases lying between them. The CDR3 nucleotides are TGTGCCAGCAGTTTATCCGGGGAGACCCAGTACTTC. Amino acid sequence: CASSLSGETQYF.

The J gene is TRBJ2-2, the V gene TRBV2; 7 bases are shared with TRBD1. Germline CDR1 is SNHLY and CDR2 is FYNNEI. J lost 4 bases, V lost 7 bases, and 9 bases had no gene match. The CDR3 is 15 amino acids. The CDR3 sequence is CASKFLGGGTGELFF. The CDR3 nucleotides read TGTGCCAGCAAATTTTTAGGGGGCGGCACCGGGGAGCTGTTTTTT.

The chain's CDR3 is CASSKQESSYNEQFF. DNA for the CDR3: TGTGCCAGCAGCAAACAGGAGAGCTCCTACAATGAGCAGTTCTTC. The J gene is TRBJ2-1, the V gene TRBV7-6, with D perhaps TRBD1 (5 bases). CDR3 length: 15 residues. V was clipped by 5 bases and J by 0 bases, with 11 bases between them. Germline lookup yields CDR1 SGHVS and CDR2 FNYEAQ.

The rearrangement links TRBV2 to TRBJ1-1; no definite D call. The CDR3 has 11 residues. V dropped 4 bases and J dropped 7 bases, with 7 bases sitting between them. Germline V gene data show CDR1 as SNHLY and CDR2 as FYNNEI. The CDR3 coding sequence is TGTGCCAGCAGTGGGCACGTTGAAGCTTTCTTT. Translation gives CASSGHVEAFF.

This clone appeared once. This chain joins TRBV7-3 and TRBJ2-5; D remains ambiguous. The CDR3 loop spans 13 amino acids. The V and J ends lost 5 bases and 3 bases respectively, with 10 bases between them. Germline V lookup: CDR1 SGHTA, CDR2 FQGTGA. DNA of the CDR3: TGTGCCAGCAGCCCTGGTCAGGAAGAGACCCAGTACTTC. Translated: CASSPGQEETQYF.

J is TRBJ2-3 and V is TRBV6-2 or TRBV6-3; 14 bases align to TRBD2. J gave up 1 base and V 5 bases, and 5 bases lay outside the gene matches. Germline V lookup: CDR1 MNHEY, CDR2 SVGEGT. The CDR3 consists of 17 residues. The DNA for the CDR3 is TGTGCCAGCAGTAGACTAGCGGGGGGGCTGGGCACAGATACGCAGTATTTT. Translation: CASSRLAGGLGTDTQYF.

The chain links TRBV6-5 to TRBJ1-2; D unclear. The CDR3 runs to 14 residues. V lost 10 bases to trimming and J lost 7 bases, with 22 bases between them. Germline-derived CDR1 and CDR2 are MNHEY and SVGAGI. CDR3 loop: CATDSWARATGYTF. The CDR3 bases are TGTGCCACCGATTCGTGGGCCAGAGCCACTGGCTACACCTTC.

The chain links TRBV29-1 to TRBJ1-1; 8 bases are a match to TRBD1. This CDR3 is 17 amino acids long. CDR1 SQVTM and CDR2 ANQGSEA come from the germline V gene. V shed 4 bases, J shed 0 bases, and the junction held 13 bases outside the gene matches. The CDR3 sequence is CSVAAGGLQGVNTEAFF. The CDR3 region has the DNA TGCAGCGTTGCTGCGGGGGGGTTACAGGGGGTGAACACTGAAGCTTTCTTT. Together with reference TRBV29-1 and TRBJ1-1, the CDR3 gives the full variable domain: SAVISQKPSRDICQRGTSLTIQCQVDSQVTMMFWYRQQPGQSLTLIATANQGSEATYESGFVIDKFPISRPNLTFSTLTVSNMSPEDSSIYLCSVAAGGLQGVNTEAFFGQGTRLTVV.

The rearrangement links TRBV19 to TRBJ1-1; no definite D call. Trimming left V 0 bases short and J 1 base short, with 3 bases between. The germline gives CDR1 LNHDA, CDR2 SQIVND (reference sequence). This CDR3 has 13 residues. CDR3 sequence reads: CASSIDWNTEAFF. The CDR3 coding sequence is TGTGCCAGTAGTATAGACTGGAACACTGAAGCTTTCTTT.

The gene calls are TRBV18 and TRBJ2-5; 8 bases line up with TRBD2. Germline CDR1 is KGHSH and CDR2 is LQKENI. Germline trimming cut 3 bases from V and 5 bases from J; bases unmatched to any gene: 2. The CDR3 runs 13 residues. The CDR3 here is CASSPTSEETQYF. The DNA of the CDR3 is TGTGCCAGCTCACCGACTAGCGAGGAGACCCAGTACTTC.

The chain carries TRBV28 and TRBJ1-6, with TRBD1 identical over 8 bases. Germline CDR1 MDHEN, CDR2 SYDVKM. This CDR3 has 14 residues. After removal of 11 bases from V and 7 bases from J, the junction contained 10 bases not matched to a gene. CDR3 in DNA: TGTGCCGCCTGCCCCAGGGGGCCAAATTCACCCCTCCACTTT. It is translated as CAACPRGPNSPLHF.

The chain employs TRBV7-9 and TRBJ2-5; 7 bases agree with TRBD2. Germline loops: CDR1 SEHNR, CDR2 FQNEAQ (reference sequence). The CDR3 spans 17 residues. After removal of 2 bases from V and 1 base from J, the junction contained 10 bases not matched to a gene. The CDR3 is CASSLFGLGGSQETQYF. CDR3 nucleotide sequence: TGTGCCAGCAGCTTATTTGGGTTGGGCGGGAGCCAAGAGACCCAGTACTTC.

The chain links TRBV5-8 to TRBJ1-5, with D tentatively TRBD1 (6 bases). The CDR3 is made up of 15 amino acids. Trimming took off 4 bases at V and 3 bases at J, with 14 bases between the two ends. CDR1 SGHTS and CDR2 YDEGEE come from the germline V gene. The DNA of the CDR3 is TGTGCCAGCAGCCACGGGACATTTGACAATCAGCCCCAGCATTTT. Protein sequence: CASSHGTFDNQPQHF.

The CDR3 DNA sequence: TGTGCCAGCAGTTTAGAACAGGGTCGGACCCAGCATTTT. It yields the protein CASSLEQGRTQHF. The chain joins TRBV27 to TRBJ1-5, with D possibly being TRBD1 (6 bases). The germline CDR1 and CDR2 sequences are MNHEY and SMNVEV (reference sequence). V was clipped by 2 bases and J by 11 bases, with 13 bases between them. The CDR3 runs 13 residues.

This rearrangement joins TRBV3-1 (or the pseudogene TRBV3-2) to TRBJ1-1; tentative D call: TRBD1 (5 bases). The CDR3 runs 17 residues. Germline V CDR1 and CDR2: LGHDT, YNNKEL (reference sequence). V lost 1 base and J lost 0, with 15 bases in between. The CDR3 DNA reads TGTGCCAGCAGCCAAGTGGGCGGGGCAGGGATGAACACTGAAGCTTTCTTT. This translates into CASSQVGGAGMNTEAFF.

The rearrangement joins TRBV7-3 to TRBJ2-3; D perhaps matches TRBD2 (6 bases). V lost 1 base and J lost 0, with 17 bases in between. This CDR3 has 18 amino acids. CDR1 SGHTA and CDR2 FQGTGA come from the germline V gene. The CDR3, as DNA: TGTGCCAGCAGCTTAAGGGGCCCTGGCGGGGAGAGCACAGATACGCAGTATTTT. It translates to CASSLRGPGGESTDTQYF. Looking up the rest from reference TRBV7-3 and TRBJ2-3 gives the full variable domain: GAGVSQTPSNKVTEKGKYVELRCDPISGHTALYWYRQSLGQGPEFLIYFQGTGAADDSGLPNDRFFAVRPEGSVSTLKIQRTERGDSAVYLCASSLRGPGGESTDTQYFGPGTRLTVL.

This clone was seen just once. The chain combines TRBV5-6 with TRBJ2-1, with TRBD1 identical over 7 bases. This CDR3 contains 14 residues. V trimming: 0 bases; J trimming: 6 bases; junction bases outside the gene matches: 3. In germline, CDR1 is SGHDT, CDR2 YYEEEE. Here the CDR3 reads CASSLGQGTNEQFF. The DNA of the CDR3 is TGTGCCAGCAGCTTGGGACAGGGAACCAATGAGCAGTTCTTC.

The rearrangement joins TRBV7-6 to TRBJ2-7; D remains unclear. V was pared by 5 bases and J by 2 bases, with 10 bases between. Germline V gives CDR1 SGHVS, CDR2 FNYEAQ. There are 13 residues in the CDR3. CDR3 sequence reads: CASSADTTYEQYF. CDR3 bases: TGTGCCAGCAGCGCCGACACGACCTACGAGCAGTACTTC.

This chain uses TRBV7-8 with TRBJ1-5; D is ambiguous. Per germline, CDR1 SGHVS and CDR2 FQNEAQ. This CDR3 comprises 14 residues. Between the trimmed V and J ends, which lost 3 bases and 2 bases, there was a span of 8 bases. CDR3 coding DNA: TGTGCCAGCAGCTTTAGGGAGGGCAATCAGCCCCAGCATTTT. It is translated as CASSFREGNQPQHF.

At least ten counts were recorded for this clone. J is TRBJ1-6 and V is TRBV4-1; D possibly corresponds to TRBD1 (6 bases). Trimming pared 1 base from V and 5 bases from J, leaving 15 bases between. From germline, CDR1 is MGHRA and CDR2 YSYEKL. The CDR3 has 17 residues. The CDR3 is CASSQGLQGVDNSPLHF. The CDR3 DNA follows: TGCGCCAGCAGCCAAGGCTTACAGGGTGTTGATAATTCACCCCTCCACTTT.

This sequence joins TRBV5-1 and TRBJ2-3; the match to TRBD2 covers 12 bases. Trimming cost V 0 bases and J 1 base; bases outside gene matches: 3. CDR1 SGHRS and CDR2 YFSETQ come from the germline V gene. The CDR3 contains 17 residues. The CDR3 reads CASSLGLAGVGTDTQYF. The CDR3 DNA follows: TGCGCCAGCAGCTTGGGACTAGCGGGAGTCGGCACAGATACGCAGTATTTT.

Here the CDR3 reads CASSDQGSNYGYTF. The CDR3 nucleotides are TGCGCCAGCAGTGACCAGGGATCTAACTATGGCTACACCTTC. This chain joins TRBV10-2 and TRBJ1-2; tentatively, D is TRBD1 (5 bases). V was cut by 3 bases and J by 0 bases, with 8 bases left in between. Germline CDR1 WSHSY, CDR2 SAAADI. The CDR3 runs 14 residues.

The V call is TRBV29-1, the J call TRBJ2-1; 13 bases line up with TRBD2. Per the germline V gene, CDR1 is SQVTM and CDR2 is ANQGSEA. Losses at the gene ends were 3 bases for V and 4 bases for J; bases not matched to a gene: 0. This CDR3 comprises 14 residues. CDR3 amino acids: CSVEGLAGYNEQFF. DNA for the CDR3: TGCAGCGTTGAGGGACTAGCGGGATACAATGAGCAGTTCTTC.

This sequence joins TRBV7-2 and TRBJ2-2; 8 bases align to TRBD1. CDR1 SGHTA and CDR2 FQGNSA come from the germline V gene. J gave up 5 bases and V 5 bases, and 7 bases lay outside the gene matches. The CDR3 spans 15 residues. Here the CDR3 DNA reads TGTGCCAGCAGCCCGGACAGGGTAGGGACCGGGGAGCTGTTTTTT. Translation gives CASSPDRVGTGELFF.

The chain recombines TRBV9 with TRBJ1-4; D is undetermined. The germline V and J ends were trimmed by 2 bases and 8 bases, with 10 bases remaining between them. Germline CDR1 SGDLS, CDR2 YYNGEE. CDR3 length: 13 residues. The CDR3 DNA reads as TGTGCCAGCAGCGTCAGTTTTCAGGAAAAACTGTTTTTT. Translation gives CASSVSFQEKLFF. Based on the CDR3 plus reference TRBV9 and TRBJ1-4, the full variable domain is DSGVTQTPKHLITATGQRVTLRCSPRSGDLSVYWYQQSLDQGLQFLIQYYNGEERAKGNILERFSAQQFPDLHSELNLSSLELGDSALYFCASSVSFQEKLFFGSGTQLSVL.

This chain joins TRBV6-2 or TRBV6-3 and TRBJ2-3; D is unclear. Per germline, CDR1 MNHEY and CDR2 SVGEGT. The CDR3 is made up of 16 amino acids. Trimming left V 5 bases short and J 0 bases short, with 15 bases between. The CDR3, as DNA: TGTGCCAGCAGTCTCGTCTCTTTGACTAGCACAGATACGCAGTATTTT. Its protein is CASSLVSLTSTDTQYF.

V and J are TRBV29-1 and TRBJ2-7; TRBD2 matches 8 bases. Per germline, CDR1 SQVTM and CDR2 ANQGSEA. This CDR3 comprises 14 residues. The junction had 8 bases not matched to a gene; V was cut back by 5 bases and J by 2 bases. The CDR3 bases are TGCAGCGTTCATGTAGCGGGAAGTACCTACGAGCAGTACTTC. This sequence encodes CSVHVAGSTYEQYF.